A single sample is the source of the 4 T cell receptor beta chains below, sequenced in a study of regulatory T cells in long-lasting Graves disease. Sequencing libraries for TCR beta were prepared with iRepertoire HTBI primers and Arm-PCR of CDR3 regions. TCRdb passed the multiplex PCR reads through MiXCR, listing each CDR3 protein once. This table has around 300,000 distinct CDR3 sequences, 20% to 25% appearing once. The sample's time point: persistent/refractory GD, antithyroid drugs over 5 years with positive TRAb. The TCR library was made from RNA extracted from PBMCs. The sequenced sample was peripheral blood mononuclear cells (PBMCs), obtained when the disease was refractory, from a patient treated with antithyroid drugs. The receptor set was obtained from a female donor with Graves disease.

The sample holds many counts of this clonotype. The rearrangement joins TRBV12-3 or TRBV12-4 to TRBJ1-2; tentatively, D is TRBD1 (6 bases). The V end lost 5 bases, the J end lost 4 bases, and 11 bases lay between the germline ends. The CDR3 extends over 13 amino acids. In nucleotides, the CDR3 is TGTGCCAGCAGTATTAGGGGGGGCTATGGCTACACCTTC. Amino acids: CASSIRGGYGYTF.

J is TRBJ1-3 and V is TRBV7-3; tentative D call: TRBD1 (6 bases). The CDR3 extends over 16 amino acids. Germline V lookup: CDR1 SGHTA, CDR2 FQGTGA. Trimming left V 5 bases short and J 0 bases short, with 14 bases between. CDR3 loop: CASSAADRNSGNTIYF. For the CDR3, the DNA is TGTGCCAGCAGCGCCGCGGACAGAAACTCTGGAAACACCATATATTTT. Full variable domain (remainder filled in from reference TRBV7-3 and TRBJ1-3): GAGVSQTPSNKVTEKGKYVELRCDPISGHTALYWYRQSLGQGPEFLIYFQGTGAADDSGLPNDRFFAVRPEGSVSTLKIQRTERGDSAVYLCASSAADRNSGNTIYFGEGSWLTVV.

The rearrangement uses TRBV13 and TRBJ2-5, with D possibly being TRBD1 or TRBD2 (5 bases each). This CDR3 has 15 amino acids. Trimming left V 5 bases short and J 5 bases short, with 18 bases between. The germline CDR1 and CDR2 sequences are PRHDT and FYEKMQ (reference sequence). This chain's CDR3 is CASSPAFEGTETQYF. Written as DNA, the CDR3 is TGTGCCAGCAGCCCCGCCTTTGAGGGGACGGAGACCCAGTACTTC.

This clonotype was seen repeatedly, ten times or more. The chain recombines TRBV12-3 or TRBV12-4 with TRBJ1-1; D gene uncertain. The CDR3 length is 13 residues. V was trimmed by 5 bases and J by 1 base, leaving 8 bases between them. The CDR3 here is CASSKTANTEAFF. DNA of the CDR3: TGTGCCAGCAGTAAGACCGCGAACACTGAAGCTTTCTTT.